Listed below are T cell receptor beta chains from one sample, sequenced in a study of response to subunit inactivated influenza vaccine. Using its own MiXCR run on the RT-PCR reads, TCRdb lists one record per CDR3 protein. This sample has about 520,000 distinct CDR3 sequences, with roughly 23% found just once. This specimen consisted of CD4+ T cells sorted from PBMCs, obtained 4 to 6 days after vaccination. The source of these receptors is a man aged 45-65 years who received an inactivated influenza vaccine. CDR3s leave out the opening cysteine and the closing phenylalanine or tryptophan. Each record gives: CDR3 length, J gene, V gene, CDR3 protein.

cdr3_length: 13; j_call: TRBJ2-7; v_call: TRBV2; cdr3_aa: ASTRRWGGLSEQY
cdr3_length: 11; j_call: TRBJ2-5; v_call: TRBV20-1; cdr3_aa: SAHAGRAETQY
cdr3_length: 14; j_call: TRBJ2-1; v_call: TRBV20-1; cdr3_aa: SAISGTSGRVNEQF
cdr3_length: 15; j_call: TRBJ2-2; v_call: TRBV6-1; cdr3_aa: ASSAGQRLANTGELF
cdr3_length: 14; j_call: TRBJ2-1; v_call: TRBV4-2; cdr3_aa: ASSLRDRSSYNEQF
cdr3_length: 12; j_call: TRBJ1-5; v_call: TRBV12-3/TRBV12-4; cdr3_aa: ASRVGGDTQPQH
cdr3_length: 13; j_call: TRBJ1-1; v_call: TRBV12-3/TRBV12-4; cdr3_aa: ASSNAGGINTEAF
cdr3_length: 15; j_call: TRBJ2-1; v_call: TRBV6-5; cdr3_aa: ASSWSGNEGEDNEQF
cdr3_length: 14; j_call: TRBJ2-7; v_call: TRBV6-5; cdr3_aa: ASSYYLPGGGYEQY
cdr3_length: 11; j_call: TRBJ2-5; v_call: TRBV20-1; cdr3_aa: SLHAGGQETQY
cdr3_length: 12; j_call: TRBJ2-3; v_call: TRBV7-9; cdr3_aa: ASSLAARTDTQY